The source of this TCR beta chain is a study of blood T cell repertoires in COVID-19 (dated by TCRdb to about 2020). Concerning the study at large: Collaborator samples came from the United States, Italy and Spain and covered acute and convalescent phases of COVID-19. The material from the prospective study consisted of cDNA or gDNA derived from T cells, B-cell-depleted T cells, or PBMCs. The dataset comprised deeply sampled blood TCRbeta repertoires from subjects exposed to, actively infected with, or recovered from COVID-19. The repertoires were released in a freely available public database intended as a resource for research on the immune response to SARS-CoV-2. Samples came from the ongoing ImmuneRACE study (first 160 participants) plus 1,254 subjects from 6 global collaborators. Sample metadata almost always included a de-identified subject ID, COVID-19 status, age in years and sex. Where available, HLA class I and class II types were taken from metadata supplied by the sample provider and were not determined by assay-based typing. Overall study outcomes, separate from this receptor: Clinical and demographic metadata were provided uncurated, with the amount varying by source and participant.

About this clone: It lacks a known antigen. Per-base qualities were not stored, and no clone one base away is much larger.

CDR3 length: 17 amino acids, cysteine to phenylalanine. The sequence is cut down to CDR3 DNA, 51 bases in frame from base 1. From V the trimming removes 5 bases and from J it removes 7 bases, while the gene matches leave 8 bases of the junction unaccounted for. Reading the germline V gene (reference sequence) gives CDR1 LNHDA and CDR2 SQIVND. The immunoSEQ Assay, a bias-controlled multiplex PCR, was used to amplify TCRbeta CDR3 regions from genomic DNA. The paper's processing steps were these. Nucleated cell counts per sample were estimated from amplification of reference gene primers within the assay. To quantify the absolute abundance of each unique TCRbeta CDR3 rearrangement, sequence reads were collapsed and filtered. For each sample, productive Simpson clonality was calculated by taking the square root of Simpson's diversity index across productive rearrangements. In its TCRdb copy, this immuneACCESS table keeps in-frame sequences only and misses some clones. Where compared with another copy, unresolved V genes explain less than half of these, and the others have no known cause. The V and J calls and clone size come from that table; D and trimming were worked out from the DNA. The sample table records tens of thousands of clones; 85% to 90% of these occur just once. Around 4.6% of the sample comes from the top ten.

Collaborating institutions collected whole blood in K2EDTA tubes following their own protocols. For TCRbeta analysis, collaborators shipped samples in one of three forms: frozen whole blood, isolated PBMCs, or DNA extracted from either of those sample types. The specimen was peripheral blood. This receptor was obtained from a human donor in a cohort sampled during active COVID-19. The sequence links TRBV19 to TRBJ2-1; 16 bases in between match TRBD2. The DNA is as follows: TGTGCCAGTAGTGGAGGGACTAGCGGGAGGGCTGTGAATGAGCAGTTCTTC. Its amino acids are CASSGGTSGRAVNEQFF.